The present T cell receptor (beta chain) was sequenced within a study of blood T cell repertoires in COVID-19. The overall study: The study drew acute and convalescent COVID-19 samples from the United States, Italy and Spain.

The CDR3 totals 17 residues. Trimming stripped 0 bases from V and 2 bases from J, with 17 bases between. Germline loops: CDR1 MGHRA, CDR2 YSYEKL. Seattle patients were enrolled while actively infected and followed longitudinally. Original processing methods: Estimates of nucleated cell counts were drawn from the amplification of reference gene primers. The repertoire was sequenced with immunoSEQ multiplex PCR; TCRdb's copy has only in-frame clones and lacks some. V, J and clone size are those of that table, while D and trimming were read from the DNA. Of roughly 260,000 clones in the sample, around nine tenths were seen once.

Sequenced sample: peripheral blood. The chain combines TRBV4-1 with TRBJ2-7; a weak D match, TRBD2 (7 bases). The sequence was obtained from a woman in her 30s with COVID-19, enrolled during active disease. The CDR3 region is CASSQDLRGGRTYEQYF. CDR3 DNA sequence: TGCGCCAGCAGCCAAGATTTGAGGGGGGGGAGAACCTACGAGCAGTACTTC.